This T cell receptor beta chain appears in the sequencing data of a study of T cells after yellow fever vaccination. Notes on the study in general: Among all clonotypes, a small share was observed in both CD4 and CD8 compartments.

TCRdb fed the 5' RACE reads into MiXCR, producing one record per CDR3 protein. The data show 100,000 to 150,000 distinct CDR3 sequences, under 9% seen once. A note on this clonotype: What it binds is not known.

V was shortened by 1 base and J by 2 bases, with 7 bases between the two germline ends. Germline values: CDR1 SGDLS, CDR2 YYNGEE. The CDR3 has 14 residues. The source is a man younger than 30 who received the YFV17D yellow fever vaccine. This chain uses TRBV9 with TRBJ1-5; a weak D match, TRBD1 (5 bases). The source material was CD8+ T cells sorted from PBMCs, sampled on the day of the yellow fever booster vaccination. DNA of the CDR3: TGTGCCAGCAGCGTATGGGGGGGCAATCAGCCCCAGCATTTT. It codes for CASSVWGGNQPQHF.